Each of the 6 T cell receptor beta chains below was sequenced from the same sample in a study of cytomegalovirus exposure and HLA in healthy donors. The repertoire was sequenced with immunoSEQ multiplex PCR; TCRdb's copy has only in-frame clones and lacks some. The profile shows roughly 180,000 clones, about 89% of them singletons. The source material was PBMCs. The source is a man aged 30 to 39 in good health and CMV-seropositive.

The chain employs TRBV29-1 and TRBJ1-3; the match to TRBD1 covers 10 bases. Germline assignment: CDR1 SQVTM and CDR2 ANQGSEA. CDR3 length: 16 residues. Trimming cost V 3 bases and J 4 bases; bases outside gene matches: 9. CDR3 region: CSVEAPGQGSGNTIYF. CDR3 in DNA: TGCAGCGTTGAGGCCCCGGGACAGGGGAGCGGAAACACCATATATTTT.

V gene TRBV2 combines with J gene TRBJ2-6; TRBD1 aligns across 7 bases. Germline V CDR1 and CDR2: SNHLY, FYNNEI. The V segment lost 9 bases and the J segment 0 bases; nucleotides outside the gene matches: 8. The CDR3 is made up of 16 amino acids. DNA for the CDR3: TGTGCCAGTATACCGGGACAGACCTCTGGGGCCAACGTCCTGACTTTC. Amino acids: CASIPGQTSGANVLTF.

The J gene is TRBJ1-2, the V gene TRBV6-6; weak D call: TRBD1 (5 bases). This CDR3 comprises 14 residues. The V gene lost 6 bases and the J gene lost 8 bases, with 19 bases spanning the gap. In germline, CDR1 is MNHNY, CDR2 SVGAGI (reference sequence). The CDR3 reads CASRLAGQGRGYTF. The CDR3 DNA sequence: TGTGCCAGCAGACTCGCGGGCCAGGGACGCGGCTACACCTTC.

This chain links TRBV19 with TRBJ1-5; no definite D call. Trimming cost V 0 bases and J 5 bases, with 14 bases left between them. The V gene's germline CDR1 is LNHDA and CDR2 SQIVND (reference sequence). CDR3 length: 16 residues. The CDR3 DNA is TGTGCCAGTAGTATAGACCCCTCTGACTTCTATCAGCCCCAGCATTTT. Its protein is CASSIDPSDFYQPQHF.

This chain links TRBV25-1 with TRBJ2-1; D is perhaps TRBD1 (6 bases). The ends were cut back, 2 bases at V and 5 bases at J, with 7 bases in the middle. This CDR3 is 13 amino acids long. Per the germline V gene, CDR1 is MGHDK and CDR2 is SYGVNS. The CDR3 spells CASSEQGNNEQFF. The CDR3 DNA reads as TGTGCCAGCAGTGAACAGGGGAACAATGAGCAGTTCTTC.

Remarks on this clone: At one boundary the junction diverges from the germline segment, which might be a read error. The chain carries TRBV7-7 and TRBJ2-1; 11 nucleotides line up with TRBD2. The germline CDR1 and CDR2 sequences are SSHAT and FNYEAQ (reference sequence). The CDR3 extends over 18 amino acids. The CDR3: CASSLIAPSGGSYNEQFF. CDR3 in DNA: TGTGCTAGCAGCTTAATTGCCCCTAGCGGGGGGTCCTACAATGAGCAGTTCTTC. Supplemented by reference TRBV7-7 and TRBJ2-1, the full variable domain reads GAGVSQSPRYKVTKRGQDVTLRCDPISSHATLYWYQQALGQGPEFLTYFNYEAQPDKSGLPSDRFSAERPEGSISTLTIQRTEQRDSAMYRCASSLIAPSGGSYNEQFFGPGTRLTVL.